The T cell receptor beta chain described here comes from a study of cytomegalovirus exposure and HLA in healthy donors. Study-level findings and limits: For most TCR sequences rarity was the rule, although some public TCRs occurred in many donors. In a later analysis, a missense DCLRE1C variant was linked to TCR beta V- and J-gene trimming. In vitro work confirmed that three CMV-associated chains recognize CMV antigens.

Worth noting for this clone: Its specificity is unknown.

The PCR made use of 60 Vbeta and 13 Jbeta primers. The table came from immunoSEQ multiplex PCR; TCRdb's copy has only in-frame clones and leaves some out. This table holds tens of thousands of clones, roughly 69% found once. Losses at the gene ends were 2 bases for V and 1 base for J; bases not matched to a gene: 1. The CDR3 consists of 15 residues. The germline V gene has CDR1 SGHDT and CDR2 YYEEEE. This clonotype was sampled from a woman aged 25 to 39 in good health and CMV-seronegative. The chain couples TRBV5-6 to TRBJ2-3, with 10 bases aligning to TRBD2. The material sequenced was PBMCs. CDR3 bases: TGTGCCAGCAGCTTCGGACTAGCGGGCACAGATACGCAGTATTTT. This encodes CASSFGLAGTDTQYF. The whole variable domain, filled in from reference TRBV5-6 and TRBJ2-3, reads DAGVTQSPTHLIKTRGQQVTLRCSPKSGHDTVSWYQQALGQGPQFIFQYYEEEERQRGNFPDRFSGHQFPNYSSELNVNALLLGDSALYLCASSFGLAGTDTQYFGPGTRLTVL.